This T cell receptor beta chain appears in the sequencing data of a study of CD8+CD57+ T cells in acquired aplastic anemia. The CDR3 has 16 amino acids. The V gene end was trimmed by 7 bases and the J gene end by 0 bases; junction bases not matched to a gene: 9. CDR1 is SNHLY, CDR2 FYNNEI, per germline. CDR3 and TCR beta VDJ profiling relied on genomic DNA as the template. TCRdb reprocessed the reads via MiXCR and lists one record per CDR3 protein. The sample holds about 210,000 distinct CDR3 sequences; over 60% are singletons and the top ten take approximately 30%. The chain couples TRBV2 to TRBJ2-1; 7 positions match TRBD2. Sequencing was carried out using sorted CD4+, CD8+, or CD8+CD57+ T cells (not recorded which) from PBMCs. This sequence was found in a human donor in good health. The CDR3 nucleotides read TGTGCCAGCACCTCCCCCCGGACTAGCTCCTACAATGAGCAGTTCTTC. Protein: CASTSPRTSSYNEQFF. The full variable domain, rest sourced from reference TRBV2 and TRBJ2-1, is EPEVTQTPSHQVTQMGQEVILRCVPISNHLYFYWYRQILGQKVEFLVSFYNNEISEKSEIFDDQFSVERPDGSNFTLKIRSTKLEDSAMYFCASTSPRTSSYNEQFFGPGTRLTVL.